This note documents a single T cell receptor beta chain sequence. Antigen specificity is unknown. Sequencing was performed with immunoSEQ multiplex PCR; in TCRdb, only in-frame clones are kept and a portion is missing. The sample includes under 150,000 clones, 94% of them seen just once. The record originates from a study of brain T cells in children with intractable seizures. Study-wide results and caveats: Only CDR3 sequence similarity suggested viral specificity, without known HCMV serostatus.

The germline V gene has CDR1 SGHAT and CDR2 FQNNGV. The V and J ends lost 5 bases and 2 bases, in that order; junction bases with no gene match: 7. There are 17 residues in the CDR3. Surgery cases with the highest brain T cell transcript signatures were chosen for sequencing. This chain joins TRBV11-2 and TRBJ2-3, with 13 bases lining up with TRBD2. The source was peripheral blood, collected at surgery. The source of this sequence is a boy in the first two years of life with hemimegalencephaly and intractable seizures. The DNA of the CDR3 is TGTGCCAGCAGCCGTTTGGGACTAGCGGGGAACACAGATACGCAGTATTTT. Translation: CASSRLGLAGNTDTQYF.